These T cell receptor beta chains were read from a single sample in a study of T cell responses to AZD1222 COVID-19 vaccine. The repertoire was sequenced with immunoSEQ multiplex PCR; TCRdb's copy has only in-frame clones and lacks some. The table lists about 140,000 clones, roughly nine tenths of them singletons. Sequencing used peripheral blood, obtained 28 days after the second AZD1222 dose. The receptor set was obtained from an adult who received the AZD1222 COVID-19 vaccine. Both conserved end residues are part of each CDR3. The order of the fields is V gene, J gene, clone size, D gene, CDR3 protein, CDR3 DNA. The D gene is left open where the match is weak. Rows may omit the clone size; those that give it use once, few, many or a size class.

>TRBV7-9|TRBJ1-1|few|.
CASSLASGQGAFF
TGTGCCAGCAGCTTAGCTTCTGGGCAGGGAGCTTTCTTT
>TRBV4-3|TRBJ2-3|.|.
CASSQDIRGGDTQYF
TGCGCCAGCAGCCAAGATATACGGGGCGGAGATACGCAGTATTTT
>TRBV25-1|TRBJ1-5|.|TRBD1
CASSGTGGGQPQHF
TGTGCCAGCAGCGGGACAGGGGGCGGTCAGCCCCAGCATTTT
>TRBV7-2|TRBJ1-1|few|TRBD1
CASSPPTKRGRNTEAFF
TGTGCCAGCAGCCCCCCGACGAAGAGGGGGCGGAACACTGAAGCTTTCTTT
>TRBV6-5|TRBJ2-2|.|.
CASSYSWGAGELFF
TGTGCCAGCAGTTACTCGTGGGGGGCCGGGGAGCTGTTTTTT
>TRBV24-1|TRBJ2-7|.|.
CATSDLTGDFGQYF
TGTGCCACCAGTGACCTGACAGGAGATTTTGGGCAGTACTTC
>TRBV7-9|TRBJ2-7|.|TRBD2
CASSPSGRSSYEQYF
TGTGCCAGCAGCCCCAGCGGGAGAAGCTCCTACGAGCAGTACTTC
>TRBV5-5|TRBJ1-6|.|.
CASSLAGSLGSPLHF
TGTGCCAGCAGCTTGGCGGGCTCGTTAGGGTCACCCCTCCACTTT
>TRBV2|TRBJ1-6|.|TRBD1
CASITGRGNSPLHF
TGTGCCAGCATCACCGGCAGGGGGAATTCACCCCTCCACTTT
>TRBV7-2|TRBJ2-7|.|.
CASSLTSSWEQYF
TGTGCCAGCAGCCTTACTAGTTCCTGGGAGCAGTACTTC
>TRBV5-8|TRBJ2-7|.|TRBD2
CASSLGLSGGTLSYEQYF
TGTGCCAGCAGCTTGGGTTTGAGCGGGGGGACACTCTCCTACGAGCAGTACTTC
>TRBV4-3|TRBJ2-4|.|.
CASSQEVLSRNIQYF
TGCGCCAGCAGCCAAGAAGTTTTGAGCAGGAACATTCAGTACTTC
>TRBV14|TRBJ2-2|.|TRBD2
CASSLRRAGGPAGELFF
TGTGCCAGCAGCCTTCGGAGGGCGGGAGGGCCCGCCGGGGAGCTGTTTTTT
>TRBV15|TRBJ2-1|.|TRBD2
CATSTGREGRLSNEQFF
TGTGCCACCAGCACTGGGCGGGAGGGCCGGTTAAGCAATGAGCAGTTCTTC
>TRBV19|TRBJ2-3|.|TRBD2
CASRSPRGGAGGSDTQYF
TGTGCCAGTCGCAGCCCGAGGGGAGGAGCGGGAGGGTCGGATACGCAGTATTTT
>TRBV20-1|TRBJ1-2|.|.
CSATTGSHTF
TGCAGTGCTACTACAGGGTCACACACCTTC
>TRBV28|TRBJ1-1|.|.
CASKDSNTEAFF
TGTGCCAGCAAGGACAGCAACACTGAAGCTTTCTTT
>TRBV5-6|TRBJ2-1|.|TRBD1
CASSLVGQGYEQFF
TGTGCCAGCAGCTTGGTGGGACAGGGCTATGAGCAGTTCTTC
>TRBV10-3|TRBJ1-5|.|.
CATTGTGGQPQHF
TGTGCCACAACTGGGACCGGGGGTCAGCCCCAGCATTTT
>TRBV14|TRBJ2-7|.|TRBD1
CASSQGRGPYEQYF
TGTGCCAGCAGCCAAGGCAGGGGGCCCTACGAGCAGTACTTC
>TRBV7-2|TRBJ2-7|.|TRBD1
CASSLVGTGTYEQYF
TGTGCCAGCAGCTTAGTCGGGACAGGTACCTACGAGCAGTACTTC
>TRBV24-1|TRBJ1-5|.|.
CATSAADRSNQPQHF
TGTGCCACCAGTGCCGCCGACAGAAGCAATCAGCCCCAGCATTTT
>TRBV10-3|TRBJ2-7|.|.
CAISEPAASQSYEQYF
TGTGCCATCAGTGAACCCGCGGCCTCCCAGAGCTACGAGCAGTACTTC
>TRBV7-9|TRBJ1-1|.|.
CASSLAEVGGGTEAFF
TGTGCCAGCAGCTTAGCGGAGGTGGGGGGAGGCACTGAAGCTTTCTTT
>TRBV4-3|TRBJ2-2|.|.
CASSQDLGAGDNTGELFF
TGCGCCAGCAGCCAAGATCTTGGGGCAGGGGACAACACCGGGGAGCTGTTTTTT
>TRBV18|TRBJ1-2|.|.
CASSPTDPYGYTF
TGTGCCAGCTCACCAACCGACCCCTATGGCTACACCTTC
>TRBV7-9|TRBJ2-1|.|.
CASSSEFGYNEQFF
TGTGCCAGCAGCTCCGAGTTTGGCTACAATGAGCAGTTCTTC
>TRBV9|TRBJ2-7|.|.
CASSVESRVVGGEQYF
TGTGCCAGCAGCGTAGAGTCCCGGGTAGTCGGCGGCGAGCAGTACTTC
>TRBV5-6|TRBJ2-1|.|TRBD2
CASSPGLAGVYEQFF
TGTGCCAGCAGCCCGGGGTTAGCGGGAGTTTATGAGCAGTTCTTC
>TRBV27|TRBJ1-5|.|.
CASSYKDSNQPQHF
TGTGCCAGCAGTTATAAGGATAGCAATCAGCCCCAGCATTTT
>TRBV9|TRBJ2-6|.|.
CASSATSGSGANVLTF
TGTGCCAGCAGCGCTACTTCAGGGTCTGGGGCCAACGTCCTGACTTTC
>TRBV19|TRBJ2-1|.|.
CASSIPDSSYNEQFF
TGTGCCAGTAGTATCCCGGACAGCTCCTACAATGAGCAGTTCTTC
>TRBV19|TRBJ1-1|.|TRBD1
CASSLGDRLGSTEAFF
TGTGCCAGTAGTCTGGGGGACAGGCTGGGGAGCACTGAAGCTTTCTTT
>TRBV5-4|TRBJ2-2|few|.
CASSKPEAGPDGELFF
TGTGCCAGCAGCAAGCCGGAGGCAGGTCCAGACGGGGAGCTGTTTTTT
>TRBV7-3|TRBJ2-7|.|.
CASSNETGHYLEQYF
TGTGCCAGCAGCAACGAAACGGGACATTACTTAGAGCAGTACTTC
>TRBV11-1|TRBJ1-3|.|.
CASSLRSGRSGNTIYF
TGTGCCAGCAGCTTAAGGTCGGGACGCTCTGGAAACACCATATATTTT
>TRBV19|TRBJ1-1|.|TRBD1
CASSGRLGQLEAFF
TGTGCCAGTAGTGGAAGGCTGGGACAGCTTGAAGCTTTCTTT
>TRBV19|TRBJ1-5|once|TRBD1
CASGSGDRQYQPQHF
TGTGCCAGCGGCTCGGGGGACAGACAATATCAGCCCCAGCATTTT
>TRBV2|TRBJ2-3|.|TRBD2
CASSIGGAEDTQYF
TGTGCCAGCAGTATCGGGGGGGCCGAAGATACGCAGTATTTT
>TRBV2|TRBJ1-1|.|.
CASSDSQEAFF
TGTGCCAGCAGTGACAGCCAGGAAGCTTTCTTT
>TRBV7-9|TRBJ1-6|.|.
CASSLDGNSPLHF
TGTGCCAGCAGCTTAGACGGCAATTCACCCCTCCACTTT
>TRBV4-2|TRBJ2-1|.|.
CASSQPQSSYNEQFF
TGTGCCAGCAGCCAACCACAGAGCTCCTACAATGAGCAGTTCTTC
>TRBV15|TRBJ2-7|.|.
CATSRDLGTSYEQYF
TGTGCCACCAGCAGAGATTTAGGCACCTCCTACGAGCAGTACTTC
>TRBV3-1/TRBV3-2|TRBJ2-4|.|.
CASSDLRGRGAKNIQYF
TGTGCCAGCAGCGACCTACGGGGGAGAGGAGCCAAAAACATTCAGTACTTC
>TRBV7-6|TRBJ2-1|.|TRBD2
CASSLIPSGRTNNEQFF
TGTGCCAGCAGCTTAATACCTAGCGGGAGGACCAACAATGAGCAGTTCTTC